This TCR beta chain originates from a study of tumor-infiltrating lymphocytes in localized non-small cell lung cancer (dated by TCRdb to about 2021). A note on the overall study: The cohort included patients whose samples were collected after neoadjuvant chemotherapy, as well as both smokers and never-smokers and several histologies. A total of 50 or so patients were included in the paired tumor versus uninvolved lung comparison of immunoSEQ T-cell fraction. From each patient came resected tumor tissue plus uninvolved lung tissue from that same patient, and the uninvolved lung tissue was described as non-adjacent to the tumor. In total, the ICON cohort consisted of approximately 140 surgical patients with localized non-small cell lung cancer who had their tumors resected. Flow cytometry, multiplex immunofluorescence, RNA-seq, exome sequencing and proteomics were applied to the same patients as TCR sequencing, which was one of several integrated assays.

The trim is 2 bases for V and 0 bases for J, with a gap of 8 bases between the germline ends. The CDR3 sequence holds 16 residues, the cysteine and phenylalanine included. Kept here is only the CDR3 DNA, which spans 48 bases and is read in frame from base 1. The germline V gene supplies CDR1 MGHDK and CDR2 SYGVNS. Broad study findings and their caveats: Because different assays used different pieces of the same tissue, technical variation could not be distinguished from intratumor heterogeneity. No difference in TCR-derived T-cell fraction was observed between the flow cytometry-defined immunotypes IM1 (good prognosis) and IM2 (poor prognosis). Because assay coverage varied across patients depending on available tissue quantity, TCR sequencing was performed for only a subset of the cohort. Consistent with immunofluorescence CD3 counts, TCRbeta sequencing supported greater T cell infiltration in tumors than in uninvolved lung tissue.

Note on this clone: This receptor's antigen is unknown. Base qualities are not provided; no much larger clone lies one nucleotide away.

The T-cell fraction in tumor and uninvolved lung tissue was obtained from TCR sequencing using the immunoSEQ assay. The authors' pipeline ran thus. To analyze survival, patients were divided into a high T-cell fraction group (upper tertile) and a low T-cell fraction group (lower two tertiles), and the two groups were compared using a log-rank test. A signed-rank test was used to test differences in T-cell fraction between paired tumor and uninvolved lung samples. TCRdb carries this immuneACCESS record with in-frame sequences only. Its versions omit some clonotypes, under half of them owing to an unresolved V gene in the studies checked, with the rest unexplained. Clone size and V and J calls were adopted from that table, with D and trimming inferred from the DNA. The sample records 9,000 to 13,000 clones, around 76% of which are singletons. The top ten hold 19% of the sample. ICON enrollment began in April 2016, and the last patient was enrolled in the second half of 2018. Fresh tumor and matched uninvolved tissue for in-depth immune analyses, including TCR sequencing, were collected from a subcohort of around 73 patients. DNA for TCR sequencing was isolated from bulk tissue, and no cell sorting was done.

The sequencing sample was made of uninvolved lung tissue not adjacent to the tumor. This sequence was found in a human donor with non-small cell lung cancer. The chain joins TRBV25-1 to TRBJ2-6, with an unclear D gene assignment. CDR3 protein: CASSEGPPSGANVLTF. The sequenced DNA: TGTGCCAGCAGTGAAGGGCCCCCCTCTGGGGCCAACGTCCTGACTTTC.